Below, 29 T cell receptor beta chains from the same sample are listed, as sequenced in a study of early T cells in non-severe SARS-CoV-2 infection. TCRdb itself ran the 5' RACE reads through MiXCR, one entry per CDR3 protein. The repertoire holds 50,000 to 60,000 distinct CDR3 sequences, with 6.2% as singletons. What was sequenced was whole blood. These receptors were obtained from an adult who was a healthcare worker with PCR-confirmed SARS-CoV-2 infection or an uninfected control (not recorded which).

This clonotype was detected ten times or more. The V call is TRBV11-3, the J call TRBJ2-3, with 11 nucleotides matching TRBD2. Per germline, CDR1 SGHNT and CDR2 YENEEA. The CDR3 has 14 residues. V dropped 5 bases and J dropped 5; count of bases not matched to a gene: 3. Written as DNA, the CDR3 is TGTGCCAGCAGCCCCCTAGCGGGGGGAGATACGCAGTATTTT. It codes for CASSPLAGGDTQYF.

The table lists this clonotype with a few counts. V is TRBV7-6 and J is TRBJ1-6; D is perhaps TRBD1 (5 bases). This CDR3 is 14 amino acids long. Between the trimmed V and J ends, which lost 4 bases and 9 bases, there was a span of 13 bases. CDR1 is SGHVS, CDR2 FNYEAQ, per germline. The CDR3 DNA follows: TGTGCCAGCAGCTGGGGCGTCTGGGGTTCACCCCTCCACTTT. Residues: CASSWGVWGSPLHF.

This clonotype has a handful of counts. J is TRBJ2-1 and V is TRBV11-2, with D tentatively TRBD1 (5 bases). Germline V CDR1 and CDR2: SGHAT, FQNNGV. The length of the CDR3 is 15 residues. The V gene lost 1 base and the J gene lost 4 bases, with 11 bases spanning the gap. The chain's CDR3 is CASSLGLAGYNEQFF. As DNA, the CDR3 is TGTGCCAGCAGCTTAGGGCTGGCAGGGTACAATGAGCAGTTCTTC.

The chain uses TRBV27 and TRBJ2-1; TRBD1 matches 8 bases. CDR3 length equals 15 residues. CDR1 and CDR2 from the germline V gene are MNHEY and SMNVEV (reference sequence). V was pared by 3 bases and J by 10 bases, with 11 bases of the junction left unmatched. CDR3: CASSFPRTGKGEQFF. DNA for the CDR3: TGTGCCAGCAGTTTCCCCCGGACAGGGAAAGGAGAGCAGTTCTTC.

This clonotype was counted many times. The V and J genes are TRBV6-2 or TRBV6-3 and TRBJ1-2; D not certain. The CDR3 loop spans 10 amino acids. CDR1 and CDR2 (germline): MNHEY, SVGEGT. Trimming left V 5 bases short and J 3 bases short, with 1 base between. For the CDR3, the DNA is TGTGCCAGCAGTGACTATGGCTACACCTTC. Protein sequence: CASSDYGYTF.

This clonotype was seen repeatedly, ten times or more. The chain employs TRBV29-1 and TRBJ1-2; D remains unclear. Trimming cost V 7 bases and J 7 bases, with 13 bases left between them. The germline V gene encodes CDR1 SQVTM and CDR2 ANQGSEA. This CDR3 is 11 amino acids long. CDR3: CSDTGWGGYTF. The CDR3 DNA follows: TGCAGCGACACCGGGTGGGGTGGCTACACCTTC.

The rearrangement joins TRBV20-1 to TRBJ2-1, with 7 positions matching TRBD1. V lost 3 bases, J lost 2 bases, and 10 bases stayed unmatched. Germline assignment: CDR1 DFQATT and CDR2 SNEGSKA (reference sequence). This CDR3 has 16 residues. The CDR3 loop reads CSARTGQTSTYNEQFF. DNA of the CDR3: TGCAGTGCTAGGACGGGACAGACATCCACCTACAATGAGCAGTTCTTC.

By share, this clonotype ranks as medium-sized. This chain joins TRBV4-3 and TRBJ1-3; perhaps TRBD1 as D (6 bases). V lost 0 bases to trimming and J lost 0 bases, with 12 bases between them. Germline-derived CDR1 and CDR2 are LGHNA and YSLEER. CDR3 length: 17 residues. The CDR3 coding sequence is TGCGCCAGCAGCCAAGATTGGACAGCGAGCTCTGGAAACACCATATATTTT. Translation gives CASSQDWTASSGNTIYF.

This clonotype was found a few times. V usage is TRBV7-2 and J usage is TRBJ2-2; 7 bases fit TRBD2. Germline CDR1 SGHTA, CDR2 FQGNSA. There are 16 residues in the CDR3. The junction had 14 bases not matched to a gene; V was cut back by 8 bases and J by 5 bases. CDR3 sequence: CASLTDAGVYTGELFF. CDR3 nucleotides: TGTGCCAGCCTAACGGACGCGGGGGTATATACCGGGGAGCTGTTTTTT.

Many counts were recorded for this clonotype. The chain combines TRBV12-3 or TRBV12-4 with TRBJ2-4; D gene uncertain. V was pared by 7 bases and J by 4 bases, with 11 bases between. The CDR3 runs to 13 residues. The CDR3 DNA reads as TGTGCCAGCATAGGAAGAACTAAAAACATTCAGTACTTC. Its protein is CASIGRTKNIQYF.

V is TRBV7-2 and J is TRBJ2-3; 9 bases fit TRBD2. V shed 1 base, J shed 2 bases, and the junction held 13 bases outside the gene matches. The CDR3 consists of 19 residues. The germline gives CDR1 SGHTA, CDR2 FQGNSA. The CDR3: CASSLGDTSGLTITDTQYF. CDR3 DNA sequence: TGTGCCAGCAGCTTAGGAGATACTAGCGGGCTTACGATCACAGATACGCAGTATTTT.

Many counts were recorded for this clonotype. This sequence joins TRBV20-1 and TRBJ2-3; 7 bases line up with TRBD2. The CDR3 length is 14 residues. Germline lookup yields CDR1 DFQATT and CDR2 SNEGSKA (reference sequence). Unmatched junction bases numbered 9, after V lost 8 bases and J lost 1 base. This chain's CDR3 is CSTLGLAGTDTQYF. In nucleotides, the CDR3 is TGCAGTACCTTAGGTCTAGCGGGCACAGATACGCAGTATTTT.

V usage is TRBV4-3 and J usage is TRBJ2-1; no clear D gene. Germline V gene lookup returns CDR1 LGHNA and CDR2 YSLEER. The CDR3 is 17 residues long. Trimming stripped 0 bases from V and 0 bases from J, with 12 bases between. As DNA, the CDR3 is TGCGCCAGCAGCCAAGATATAATCGATGCCTCCTACAATGAGCAGTTCTTC. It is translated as CASSQDIIDASYNEQFF.

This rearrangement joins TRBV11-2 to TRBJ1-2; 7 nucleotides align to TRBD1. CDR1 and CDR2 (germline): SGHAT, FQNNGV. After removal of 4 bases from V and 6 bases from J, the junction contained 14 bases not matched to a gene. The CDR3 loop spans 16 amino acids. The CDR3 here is CASSSIPGQRTNGYTF. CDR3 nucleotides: TGTGCCAGCAGCTCCATTCCGGGACAGAGGACGAATGGCTACACCTTC.

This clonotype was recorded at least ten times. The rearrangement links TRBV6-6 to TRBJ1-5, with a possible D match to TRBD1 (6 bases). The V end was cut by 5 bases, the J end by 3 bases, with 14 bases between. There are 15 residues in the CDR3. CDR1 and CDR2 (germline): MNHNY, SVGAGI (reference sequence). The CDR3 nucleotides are TGTGCCAGCAGTCATACAGGGAGATACAATCAGCCCCAGCATTTT. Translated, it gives CASSHTGRYNQPQHF.

The CDR3 spells CASNRGENSPLHF. CDR3 DNA: TGTGCCAGCAATCGGGGGGAGAATTCACCCCTCCACTTT. The gene calls are TRBV6-5 and TRBJ1-6; TRBD1 is a possible D gene (5 bases). The CDR3 covers 13 residues. Trimming removed 7 bases at V and 7 bases at J, with 11 bases between. Germline assignment: CDR1 MNHEY and CDR2 SVGAGI.

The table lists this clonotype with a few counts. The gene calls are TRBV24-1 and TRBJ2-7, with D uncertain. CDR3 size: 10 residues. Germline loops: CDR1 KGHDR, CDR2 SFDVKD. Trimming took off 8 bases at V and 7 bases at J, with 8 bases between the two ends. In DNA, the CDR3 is TGTGCCACCACCGTGGGGGAGCAGTACTTC. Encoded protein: CATTVGEQYF.

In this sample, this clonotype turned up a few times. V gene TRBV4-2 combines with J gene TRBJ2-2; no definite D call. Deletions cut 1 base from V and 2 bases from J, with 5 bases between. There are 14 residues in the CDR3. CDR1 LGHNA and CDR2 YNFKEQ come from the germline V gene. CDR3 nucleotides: TGTGCCAGCAGCCAAGCTGGAAACACCGGGGAGCTGTTTTTT. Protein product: CASSQAGNTGELFF.

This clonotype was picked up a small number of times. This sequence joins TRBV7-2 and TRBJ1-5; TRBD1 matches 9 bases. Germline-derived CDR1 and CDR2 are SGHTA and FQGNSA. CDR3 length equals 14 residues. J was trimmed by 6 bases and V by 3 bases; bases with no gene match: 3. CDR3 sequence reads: CASSLRQGVQPQHF. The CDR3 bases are TGTGCCAGCAGCTTGCGACAGGGGGTTCAGCCCCAGCATTTT. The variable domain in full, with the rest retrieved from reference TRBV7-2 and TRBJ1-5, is GAGVSQSPSNKVTEKGKDVELRCDPISGHTALYWYRQSLGQGLEFLIYFQGNSAPDKSGLPSDRFSAERTGGSVSTLTIQRTQQEDSAVYLCASSLRQGVQPQHFGDGTRLSIL.

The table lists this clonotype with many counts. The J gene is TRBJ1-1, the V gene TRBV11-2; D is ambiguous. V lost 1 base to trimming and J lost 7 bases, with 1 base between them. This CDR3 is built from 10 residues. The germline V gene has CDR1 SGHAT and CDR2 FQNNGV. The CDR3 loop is CASSLGEAFF. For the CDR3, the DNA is TGTGCCAGCAGCTTAGGTGAAGCTTTCTTT.

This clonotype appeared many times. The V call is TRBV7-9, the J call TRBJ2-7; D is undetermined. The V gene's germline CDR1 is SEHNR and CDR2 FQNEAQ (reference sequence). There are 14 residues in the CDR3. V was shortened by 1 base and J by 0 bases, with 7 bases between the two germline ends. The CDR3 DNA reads TGTGCCAGCAGCTTAGGTCCGGGCTCCTACGAGCAGTACTTC. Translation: CASSLGPGSYEQYF.

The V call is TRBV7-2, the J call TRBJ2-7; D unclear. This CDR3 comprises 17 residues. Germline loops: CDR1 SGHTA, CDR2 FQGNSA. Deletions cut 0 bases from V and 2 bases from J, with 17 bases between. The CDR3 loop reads CASSLAPLGRSTYEQYF. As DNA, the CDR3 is TGTGCCAGCAGCTTAGCCCCCCTGGGCAGGTCCACCTACGAGCAGTACTTC.

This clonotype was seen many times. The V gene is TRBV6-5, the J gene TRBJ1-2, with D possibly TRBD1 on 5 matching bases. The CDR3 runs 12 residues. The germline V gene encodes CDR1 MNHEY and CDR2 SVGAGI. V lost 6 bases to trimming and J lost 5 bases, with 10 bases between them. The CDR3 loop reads CASRDSVYGYTF. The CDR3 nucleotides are TGTGCCAGCAGAGACAGTGTTTATGGCTACACCTTC.

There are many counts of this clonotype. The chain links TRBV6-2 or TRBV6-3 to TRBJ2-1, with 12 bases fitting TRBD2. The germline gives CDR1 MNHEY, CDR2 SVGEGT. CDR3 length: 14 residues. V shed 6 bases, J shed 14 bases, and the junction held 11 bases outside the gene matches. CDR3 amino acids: CASRGLAGPRGEFF. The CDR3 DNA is TGTGCCAGCAGAGGACTAGCGGGGCCCCGGGGGGAGTTCTTC.

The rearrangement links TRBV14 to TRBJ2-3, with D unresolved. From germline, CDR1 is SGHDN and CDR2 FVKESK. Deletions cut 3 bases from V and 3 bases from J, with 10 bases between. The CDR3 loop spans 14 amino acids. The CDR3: CASSHRLGTDTQYF. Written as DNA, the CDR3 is TGTGCCAGCAGCCACCGGCTGGGAACAGATACGCAGTATTTT.

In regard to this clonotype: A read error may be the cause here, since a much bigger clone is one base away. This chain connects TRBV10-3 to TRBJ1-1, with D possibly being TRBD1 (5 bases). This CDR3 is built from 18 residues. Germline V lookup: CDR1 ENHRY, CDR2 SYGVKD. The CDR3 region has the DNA TGTGTCATCAGTGAGTCATTTGGGCAGGGACGTAGGGACACTGAAGCTTTCTTT. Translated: CVISESFGQGRRDTEAFF.

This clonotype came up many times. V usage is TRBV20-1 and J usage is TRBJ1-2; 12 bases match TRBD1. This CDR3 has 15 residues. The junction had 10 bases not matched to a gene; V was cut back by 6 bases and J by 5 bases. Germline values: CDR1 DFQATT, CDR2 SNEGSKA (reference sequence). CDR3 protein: CSARDRGQGNYGYTF. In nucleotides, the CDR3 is TGCAGTGCCCGGGACAGGGGGCAGGGTAATTATGGCTACACCTTC.

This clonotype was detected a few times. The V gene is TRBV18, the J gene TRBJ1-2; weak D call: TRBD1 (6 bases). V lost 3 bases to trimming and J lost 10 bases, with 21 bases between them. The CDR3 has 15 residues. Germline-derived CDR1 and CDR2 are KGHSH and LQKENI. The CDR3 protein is CASSPRQDIGSHYTF. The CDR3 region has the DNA TGTGCCAGCTCACCGCGACAGGACATAGGGAGCCACTACACCTTC.

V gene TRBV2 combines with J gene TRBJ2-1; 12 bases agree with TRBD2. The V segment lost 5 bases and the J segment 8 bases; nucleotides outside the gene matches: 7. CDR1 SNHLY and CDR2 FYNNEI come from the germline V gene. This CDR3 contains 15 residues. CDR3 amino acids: CASSLAGGQVYEQFF. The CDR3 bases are TGTGCCAGCAGTCTAGCGGGGGGGCAGGTCTATGAGCAGTTCTTC.